These 18 T cell receptor beta chains were sequenced from one sample in a study of cytomegalovirus exposure and HLA in healthy donors. A multiplex PCR was run with 60 Vbeta primers and 13 Jbeta primers. Some clones are missing from TCRdb's copy, which holds only in-frame ones; the method was immunoSEQ multiplex PCR. The sample contains under 200,000 clones, about 75% of which appear only once. Sequencing was done on a sample of PBMCs. The receptor source for this set is a woman in her thirties or forties in good health and CMV-seropositive.

As regards this clone: This same CDR3 is encoded by further DNA sequences in the sample. The chain combines TRBV28 with TRBJ2-7; D is unclear. Germline assignment: CDR1 MDHEN and CDR2 SYDVKM. This CDR3 has 13 residues. V shed 4 bases and J shed 0 bases, with 7 bases lying between them. The DNA for the CDR3 is TGTGCCAGCAGTTCCCCTTCCTCCTACGAGCAGTACTTC. Its translation: CASSSPSSYEQYF.

In its sample, this clone was seen a few times. The chain joins TRBV27 to TRBJ2-1, with 7 positions matching TRBD2. The germline CDR1 and CDR2 sequences are MNHEY and SMNVEV (reference sequence). There are 16 residues in the CDR3. After removal of 5 bases from V and 1 base from J, the junction contained 8 bases not matched to a gene. The chain's CDR3 is CASSTRRERSYNEQFF. The CDR3 region has the DNA TGTGCCAGCAGTACCCGGCGGGAGCGGTCCTACAATGAGCAGTTCTTC.

The chain joins TRBV29-1 to TRBJ2-1, with 10 positions matching TRBD1. The V gene's germline CDR1 is SQVTM and CDR2 ANQGSEA. Trimming at V came to 4 bases and at J to 7 bases, leaving 4 bases not matched to a gene. The CDR3 length is 13 residues. CDR3 residues: CSVGQGAGNEQFF. DNA of the CDR3: TGCAGCGTTGGACAGGGGGCGGGAAATGAGCAGTTCTTC.

This clone has more than one count but fewer than ten. The chain combines TRBV28 with TRBJ2-1, with 9 positions matching TRBD2. Germline V gives CDR1 MDHEN, CDR2 SYDVKM. This CDR3 comprises 16 residues. V was clipped by 2 bases and J by 10 bases; unmatched bases: 12. The CDR3 DNA reads TGTGCCAGCAGTTTACTTAGCGGGAGCGATCATCGGGAGCAGTTCTTC. It is translated as CASSLLSGSDHREQFF.

The DNA for the CDR3 is TGCGCCAGCAGAAAGGGGTCGGACACCGGGGAGCTGTTTTTT. Encoded protein: CASRKGSDTGELFF. V gene TRBV5-1 combines with J gene TRBJ2-2; the D gene is possibly TRBD1 (5 bases). The CDR3 is 14 residues long. V lost 5 bases to trimming and J lost 3 bases, with 11 bases between them. CDR1 and CDR2 from the germline V gene are SGHRS and YFSETQ.

V gene TRBV18 combines with J gene TRBJ2-1; 7 bases map to TRBD1. The CDR3 runs to 15 residues. Germline-derived CDR1 and CDR2 are KGHSH and LQKENI. Trimming removed 2 bases from V and 7 bases from J; junction bases left unmatched: 8. The CDR3 protein is CASSPGQAFRNEQFF. DNA for the CDR3: TGTGCCAGCTCACCAGGACAGGCCTTTAGGAATGAGCAGTTCTTC.

The chain is built from TRBV5-1 and TRBJ2-1; D is perhaps TRBD2 (6 bases). Trimming shortened V by 5 bases and J by 5 bases, and 11 bases separated the two germline ends. This CDR3 has 13 residues. Per the germline V gene, CDR1 is SGHRS and CDR2 is YFSETQ. The CDR3 here is CASRGGKDNEQFF. The CDR3, as DNA: TGCGCCAGCAGGGGCGGGAAAGACAATGAGCAGTTCTTC.

This clone was found once. The chain recombines TRBV6-1 with TRBJ2-1; 8 bases are a match to TRBD2. Trimming cost V 2 bases and J 5 bases; bases outside gene matches: 11. Per germline, CDR1 MNHNS and CDR2 SASEGT. CDR3 length: 17 residues. CDR3 sequence (DNA): TGTGCCAGCAGTGAATTGAAAACTAGCGGAGCGGACAATGAGCAGTTCTTC. Translation: CASSELKTSGADNEQFF.

This clone appeared a few times. The chain joins TRBV10-3 to TRBJ2-3; D uncertain. This CDR3 has 12 amino acids. V shed 8 bases and J shed 1 base, with 7 bases lying between them. The germline CDR1 and CDR2 sequences are ENHRY and SYGVKD. DNA for the CDR3: TGTGCCATCGGAGAGGGCACAGATACGCAGTATTTT. Protein sequence: CAIGEGTDTQYF.

The genes are TRBV7-6 and TRBJ2-3; TRBD2 agrees at 7 bases. The CDR3 is made up of 15 amino acids. J lost 2 bases, V lost 5 bases, and 7 bases had no gene match. Germline loops: CDR1 SGHVS, CDR2 FNYEAQ. The CDR3 DNA sequence: TGTGCCAGCAGCCCCGCTAGCGGATACACAGATACGCAGTATTTT. It translates to CASSPASGYTDTQYF.

The rearrangement uses TRBV30 and TRBJ1-5; D is uncertain. There are 13 residues in the CDR3. The V and J ends lost 0 bases and 4 bases respectively, with 7 bases between them. Germline V gene sequence: CDR1 GTSNPN, CDR2 SVGIG (reference sequence). The CDR3: CAWSVRDNQPQHF. The CDR3, as DNA: TGTGCCTGGAGTGTGAGGGATAATCAGCCCCAGCATTTT.

This clone was counted a few times. The chain couples TRBV11-3 to TRBJ2-4, with TRBD2 matching 7 bases. Germline-derived CDR1 and CDR2 are SGHNT and YENEEA. The CDR3 is 14 amino acids. The V gene end was trimmed by 6 bases and the J gene end by 3 bases; junction bases not matched to a gene: 5. The CDR3 loop reads CASSPGGNKNIQYF. CDR3 nucleotide sequence: TGTGCCAGCAGTCCGGGGGGTAACAAAAACATTCAGTACTTC.

The genes are TRBV2 and TRBJ1-4; 7 nucleotides match TRBD1. The CDR3 is made up of 14 amino acids. The germline V gene has CDR1 SNHLY and CDR2 FYNNEI. With 6 bases clipped from V and 6 bases from J, the junction kept 7 bases outside the gene matches. The chain's CDR3 is CASRKQGVHEKLFF. The CDR3 region has the DNA TGTGCCAGCAGGAAGCAGGGGGTACATGAAAAACTGTTTTTT.

The chain employs TRBV2 and TRBJ2-1, with 11 bases aligning to TRBD2. The V gene end was trimmed by 5 bases and the J gene end by 9 bases; junction bases not matched to a gene: 15. This CDR3 has 17 amino acids. Germline V gives CDR1 SNHLY, CDR2 FYNNEI. CDR3 nucleotide sequence: TGTGCCAGCAGTCCCTTAGCGGGAGGGCCACTTGCTTCTGAGCAGTTCTTC. Amino acid sequence: CASSPLAGGPLASEQFF. Complete variable domain (other parts from reference TRBV2 and TRBJ2-1): EPEVTQTPSHQVTQMGQEVILRCVPISNHLYFYWYRQILGQKVEFLVSFYNNEISEKSEIFDDQFSVERPDGSNFTLKIRSTKLEDSAMYFCASSPLAGGPLASEQFFGPGTRLTVL.

The chain has TRBV6-1 and TRBJ2-3; 7 bases agree with TRBD2. J was trimmed by 10 bases and V by 2 bases; bases with no gene match: 15. The germline V gene encodes CDR1 MNHNS and CDR2 SASEGT. This CDR3 region has 16 residues. The CDR3 region is CASSENVGGPPKSQYF. CDR3 nucleotide sequence: TGTGCCAGCAGTGAAAACGTGGGAGGGCCCCCCAAATCGCAGTATTTT.

The chain recombines TRBV5-5 with TRBJ2-2, with D maybe TRBD1 (5 bases). Looked up from germline, CDR1 is SGHKS and CDR2 is YYEKEE (reference sequence). The CDR3 loop spans 15 amino acids. Trimming removed 3 bases at V and 5 bases at J, with 14 bases between. CDR3 DNA sequence: TGTGCCAGCAGCTCGCAGGGCGTGTTGACCGGGGAGCTGTTTTTT. Its translation: CASSSQGVLTGELFF. The entire variable domain, with the rest obtained from reference TRBV5-5 and TRBJ2-2, is as follows: DAGVTQSPTHLIKTRGQQVTLRCSPISGHKSVSWYQQVLGQGPQFIFQYYEKEERGRGNFPDRFSARQFPNYSSELNVNALLLGDSALYLCASSSQGVLTGELFFGEGSRLTVL.

This clone was picked up a small number of times. The J gene is TRBJ1-2, the V gene TRBV6-1; possible D gene TRBD1, 6 bases. V was cut by 4 bases and J by 3 bases, with 9 bases left in between. From germline, CDR1 is MNHNS and CDR2 SASEGT. The CDR3 spans 13 residues. The CDR3 DNA sequence: TGTGCCAGCAGTGGTCAGGGGTACTATGGCTACACCTTC. Its protein is CASSGQGYYGYTF.

This clone was seen a handful of times. The chain links TRBV28 to TRBJ1-4, with a weak D call TRBD1 (6 bases). The CDR3 contains 16 residues. V lost 6 bases, J lost 5 bases, and 19 bases lay in between. Germline V gene lookup returns CDR1 MDHEN and CDR2 SYDVKM. CDR3 nucleotides: TGTGCCAGCAGCCCCGGCTGGGGGCAGTGGAATGAAAAACTGTTTTTT. Its translation is CASSPGWGQWNEKLFF. The full variable domain, its missing parts supplied by reference TRBV28 and TRBJ1-4, is DVKVTQSSRYLVKRTGEKVFLECVQDMDHENMFWYRQDPGLGLRLIYFSYDVKMKEKGDIPEGYSVSREKKERFSLILESASTNQTSMYLCASSPGWGQWNEKLFFGSGTQLSVL.